Below are 9 T cell receptor beta chains sequenced from a single sample in a study of human T cells and chemical hapten exposure. Stated time point: patch test 1, 2 weeks after DPC sensitization. The sample's treatment: therapeutic diphenylcyclopropenone sensitization with weekly scalp DPC. TCRdb redid the calling of the RACE reads with MiXCR, one entry per CDR3 protein. The sample holds 370,000 or so distinct CDR3 sequences; about 4.8% are singletons and the top ten take under 3%. The sample was whole blood, taken in connection with sensitization to the hapten diphenylcyclopropenone (DPC). These receptor sequences come from a woman between 45 and 60 years old with alopecia areata. Some clones in this sample may be carry-over from other donors' samples.

Ten or more counts support this clonotype. This chain joins TRBV6-2 or TRBV6-3 and TRBJ1-5, with TRBD1 identical over 8 bases. The CDR3 consists of 12 residues. V lost 8 bases to trimming and J lost 4 bases; unmatched junction nucleotides: 1. Per germline, CDR1 MNHEY and CDR2 SVGEGT. In DNA form, the CDR3 reads TGTGCCAGCGGGGACAGGAATCAGCCCCAGCATTTT. It translates to CASGDRNQPQHF.

This clonotype was picked up many times. The chain links TRBV28 to TRBJ2-7, with 14 bases aligning to TRBD2. J gave up 5 bases and V 1 base, and 4 bases lay outside the gene matches. The CDR3 consists of 16 residues. Germline V gives CDR1 MDHEN, CDR2 SYDVKM. CDR3 amino acids: CASSLSPGLAGDEQYF. In DNA form, the CDR3 reads TGTGCCAGCAGTTTATCTCCGGGACTAGCGGGAGACGAGCAGTACTTC.

In nucleotides, the CDR3 is TGTGCCAGCAGCTTAGGGCCTGGGATCGGCTTCGAGCAGTACTTC. It is translated as CASSLGPGIGFEQYF. The rearrangement links TRBV11-1 to TRBJ2-7; D remains ambiguous. This CDR3 is built from 15 residues. The V and J ends lost 1 base and 6 bases respectively, with 16 bases between them. Germline V gives CDR1 SGHAT, CDR2 FQDESV (reference sequence).

This clonotype has at least ten counts. The V call is TRBV29-1, the J call TRBJ2-1, with 10 bases aligning to TRBD2. Germline V lookup: CDR1 SQVTM, CDR2 ANQGSEA. Germline trimming cut 6 bases from V and 9 bases from J; bases unmatched to any gene: 5. CDR3 size: 12 residues. The CDR3 DNA follows: TGCAGCGTAAGCGGGGGGGCGCGTGAGCAGTTCTTC. Translating it yields CSVSGGAREQFF.

This clonotype was detected only a few times. The genes are TRBV2 and TRBJ1-1; TRBD1 might be the D (5 bases). The CDR3 has 15 residues. CDR1 is SNHLY and CDR2 is FYNNEI in the germline V gene. Trimming stripped 4 bases from V and 4 bases from J, with 16 bases between. As DNA, the CDR3 is TGTGCCAGCAGTGTTTCGCCGGGGGTGTCCACTGAAGCTTTCTTT. Protein sequence: CASSVSPGVSTEAFF.

The chain couples TRBV20-1 to TRBJ1-1; TRBD1 matches 7 bases. Germline V gives CDR1 DFQATT, CDR2 SNEGSKA (reference sequence). After removal of 5 bases from V and 5 bases from J, the junction contained 11 bases not matched to a gene. The CDR3 totals 14 residues. CDR3 in DNA: TGCAGTGCTGAACAGGGGAATCAGCGGACTGAAGCTTTCTTT. It codes for CSAEQGNQRTEAFF.

This clonotype was seen ten or more times. This rearrangement joins TRBV7-2 to TRBJ2-3; TRBD2 agrees at 9 bases. Germline CDR1 and CDR2: SGHTA and FQGNSA. This CDR3 is 15 amino acids long. V gave up 5 bases and J gave up 1 base; unmatched junction bases: 4. CDR3 sequence reads: CASSPQRGGTDTQYF. The DNA of the CDR3 is TGTGCCAGCAGCCCCCAGCGGGGGGGCACAGATACGCAGTATTTT. The complete variable domain, with remaining parts taken from reference TRBV7-2 and TRBJ2-3, reads GAGVSQSPSNKVTEKGKDVELRCDPISGHTALYWYRQSLGQGLEFLIYFQGNSAPDKSGLPSDRFSAERTGGSVSTLTIQRTQQEDSAVYLCASSPQRGGTDTQYFGPGTRLTVL.

This clonotype was seen more than once but under ten times. This chain joins TRBV24-1 and TRBJ2-5, with 8 bases that match TRBD1. Germline V gene data show CDR1 as KGHDR and CDR2 as SFDVKD. J lost 2 bases, V lost 4 bases, and 5 bases had no gene match. There are 15 residues in the CDR3. The DNA for the CDR3 is TGTGCCACCAGTGACGACAGGGGTCAACAAGAGACCCAGTACTTC. Its translation is CATSDDRGQQETQYF.

The table lists this clonotype with a few counts. The V gene is TRBV11-2, the J gene TRBJ2-1; D perhaps matches TRBD2 (5 bases). Germline assignment: CDR1 SGHAT and CDR2 FQNNGV. V shed 3 bases and J shed 4 bases, with 13 bases lying between them. CDR3 length equals 15 residues. In DNA form, the CDR3 reads TGTGCCAGCAGCTTCGGCCGGGGATCATACAATGAGCAGTTCTTC. Its translation: CASSFGRGSYNEQFF.